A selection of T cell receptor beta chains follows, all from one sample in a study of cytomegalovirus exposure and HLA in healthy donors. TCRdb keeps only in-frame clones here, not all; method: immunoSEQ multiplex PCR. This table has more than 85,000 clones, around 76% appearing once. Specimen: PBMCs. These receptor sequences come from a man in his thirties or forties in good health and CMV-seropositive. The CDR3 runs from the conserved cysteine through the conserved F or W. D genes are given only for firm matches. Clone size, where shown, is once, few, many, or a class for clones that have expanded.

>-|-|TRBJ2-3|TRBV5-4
CASRESSADTQYF
TGTGCCAGCAGGGAATCCAGCGCAGATACGCAGTATTTT
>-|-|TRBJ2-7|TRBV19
CASSRLAPPASYEQYF
TGTGCCAGTAGCCGACTGGCACCACCCGCCTCCTACGAGCAGTACTTC
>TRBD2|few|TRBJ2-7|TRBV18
CASSQVAGGPAEQYF
TGTGCCAGCTCACAAGTGGCGGGGGGGCCTGCCGAGCAGTACTTC
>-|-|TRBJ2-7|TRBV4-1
CASSLGAFLGEQYF
TGCGCCAGCAGCCTAGGGGCTTTCCTTGGCGAGCAGTACTTC
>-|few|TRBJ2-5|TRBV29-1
CSVPWGGPQETQYF
TGCAGCGTTCCATGGGGGGGGCCACAAGAGACCCAGTACTTC
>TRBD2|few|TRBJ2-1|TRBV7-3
CASSLTLAGVYNEQFF
TGTGCCAGCAGCTTAACCCTAGCGGGGGTTTACAATGAGCAGTTCTTC
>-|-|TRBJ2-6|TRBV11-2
CASSYFSGMSSGANVLTF
TGTGCCAGCAGCTATTTTAGCGGAATGAGCTCTGGGGCCAACGTCCTGACTTTC
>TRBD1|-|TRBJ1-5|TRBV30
CAWSAEVLTGGENQPQHF
TGTGCCTGGAGTGCGGAGGTTTTAACAGGGGGAGAAAATCAGCCCCAGCATTTT
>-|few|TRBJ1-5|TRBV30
CAWSVLGTNQPQHF
TGTGCCTGGAGTGTACTAGGCACCAATCAGCCCCAGCATTTT
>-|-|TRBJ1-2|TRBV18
CASSPLKNGPAGYGYTF
TGTGCCAGCTCACCTTTGAAGAACGGACCTGCGGGCTATGGCTACACCTTC
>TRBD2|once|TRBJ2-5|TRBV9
CASSASRLAEETQYF
TGTGCCAGCAGCGCCTCCCGACTAGCGGAAGAGACCCAGTACTTC
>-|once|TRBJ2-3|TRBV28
CASRYGGGSTDTQYF
TGTGCCAGCAGATACGGCGGAGGCAGCACAGATACGCAGTATTTT
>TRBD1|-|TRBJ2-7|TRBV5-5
CASSRTGGRSSYEQYF
TGTGCCAGCAGCAGGACAGGGGGCCGGAGCTCCTACGAGCAGTACTTC
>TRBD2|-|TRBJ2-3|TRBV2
CASSDLAGTQYF
TGTGCCAGCAGTGACCTAGCGGGTACGCAGTATTTT
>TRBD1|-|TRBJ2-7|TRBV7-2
CARPGGVEQYF
TGTGCCAGGCCAGGGGGCGTAGAGCAGTACTTC
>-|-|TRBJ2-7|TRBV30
CFFKQKAAYEQYF
TGTTTTTTCAAGCAGAAGGCGGCATACGAGCAGTACTTC
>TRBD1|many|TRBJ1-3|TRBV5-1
CASSLWSRSWDRLKNTIYF
TGCGCCAGCAGCTTATGGTCCCGGTCATGGGACAGGCTTAAAAACACCATATATTTT
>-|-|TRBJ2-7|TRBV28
CASRPGSRSSYEQYF
TGTGCCAGCAGGCCCGGCTCGAGGAGCTCCTACGAGCAGTACTTC
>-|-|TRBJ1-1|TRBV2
CASIFELAGLNTEAFF
TGTGCCAGCATTTTTGAGCTTGCGGGATTGAACACTGAAGCTTTCTTT
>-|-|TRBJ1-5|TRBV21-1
CASTQGVNQPQHF
TGTGCCAGCACCCAAGGAGTCAATCAGCCCCAGCATTTT
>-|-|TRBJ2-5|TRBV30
CAWSPFWSGVRETQYF
TGTGCCTGGAGTCCCTTCTGGAGCGGCGTCCGGGAGACCCAGTACTTC
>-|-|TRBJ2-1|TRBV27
CASSWSTGSYNEQFF
TGTGCCAGCAGTTGGTCCACTGGCTCCTACAATGAGCAGTTCTTC
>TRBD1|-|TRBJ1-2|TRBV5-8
CASSLEVTGGLSYGYTF
TGTGCCAGCAGCTTGGAAGTGACAGGGGGTTTGAGCTATGGCTACACCTTC
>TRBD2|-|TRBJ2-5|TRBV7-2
CASSFSTPGGDQYF
TGTGCCAGCAGCTTTAGTACCCCGGGGGGGGACCAGTACTTC
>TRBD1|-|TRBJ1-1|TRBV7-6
CASSDRGVMTEAFF
TGTGCCAGCAGCGACAGGGGGGTGATGACTGAAGCTTTCTTT
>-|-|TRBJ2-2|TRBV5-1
CASSLDPGVTGELFF
TGCGCCAGCAGCTTGGACCCAGGGGTCACCGGGGAGCTGTTTTTT
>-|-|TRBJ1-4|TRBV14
CASSQVQGPNEKLFF
TGTGCCAGCAGCCAAGTCCAGGGGCCTAATGAAAAACTGTTTTTT
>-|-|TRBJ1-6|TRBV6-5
CASSYEPARGSPLHF
TGTGCCAGCAGTTACGAACCTGCTAGAGGGTCACCCCTCCACTTT
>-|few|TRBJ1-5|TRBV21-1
CASSIWRPQHF
TGTGCCAGCAGCATATGGAGGCCCCAGCATTTT
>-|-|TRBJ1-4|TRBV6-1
CASRADSREKLFF
TGTGCCAGCAGAGCCGACAGCCGTGAAAAACTGTTTTTT
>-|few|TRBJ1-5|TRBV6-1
CASSDQGIHQPQHF
TGTGCCAGCAGTGACCAGGGCATCCATCAGCCCCAGCATTTT
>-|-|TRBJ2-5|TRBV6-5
CASSYHSNSGETQYF
TGTGCCAGCAGTTACCATTCGAATAGCGGAGAGACCCAGTACTTC
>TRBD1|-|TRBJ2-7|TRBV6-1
CASSEWDRGSYEQYF
TGTGCCAGCAGTGAATGGGACAGGGGGTCCTACGAGCAGTACTTC
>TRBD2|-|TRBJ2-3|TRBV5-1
CASSPGLAGGRNTDTQYF
TGCGCCAGCAGCCCAGGACTAGCGGGGGGGCGTAACACAGATACGCAGTATTTT
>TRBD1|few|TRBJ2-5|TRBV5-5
CASSQEGQAQETQYF
TGCGCCAGCAGCCAAGAGGGACAGGCACAAGAGACCCAGTACTTC
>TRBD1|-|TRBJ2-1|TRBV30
CAWSVQGVNEQFF
TGTGCCTGGAGTGTACAGGGGGTGAATGAGCAGTTCTTC
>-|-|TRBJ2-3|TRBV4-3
CASSQALGGSTDTQYF
TGCGCCAGCAGCCAAGCGTTGGGCGGGAGCACAGATACGCAGTATTTT
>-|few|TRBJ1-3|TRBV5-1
CASSLAPSSGNTIYF
TGCGCCAGCAGCTTGGCACCTAGCTCTGGAAACACCATATATTTT
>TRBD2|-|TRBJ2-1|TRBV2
CASILAGGPDEQFF
TGTGCCAGCATATTAGCGGGGGGTCCGGATGAGCAGTTCTTC
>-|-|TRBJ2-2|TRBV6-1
CASRNREIAGELFF
TGTGCCAGCAGAAACAGGGAAATCGCCGGGGAGCTGTTTTTT